This T cell receptor (beta chain) emerged from a study of cytomegalovirus exposure and HLA in healthy donors. Points from the study as a whole: Many donors shared some public TCRs, even though most TCR sequences were rare.

This table comes from immunoSEQ multiplex PCR, and its TCRdb copy is limited to in-frame clones, with some not included. The table includes about 300,000 clones, 88% detected once. The germline gives CDR1 MDHEN, CDR2 SYDVKM. With 1 base removed from V and 8 bases from J, the gap between germline ends came to 11 bases. CDR3 length: 13 amino acids. This clone was observed once. Its antigen is still unknown. The sequenced sample was PBMCs. This clonotype was sampled from a woman aged 18-29 years in good health and CMV-seronegative. The chain is built from TRBV28 and TRBJ1-2; D unclear. The CDR3 DNA sequence: TGTGCCAGCAGTTTATCCCAGGTCGTGGGCTACACCTTC. Its translation is CASSLSQVVGYTF.